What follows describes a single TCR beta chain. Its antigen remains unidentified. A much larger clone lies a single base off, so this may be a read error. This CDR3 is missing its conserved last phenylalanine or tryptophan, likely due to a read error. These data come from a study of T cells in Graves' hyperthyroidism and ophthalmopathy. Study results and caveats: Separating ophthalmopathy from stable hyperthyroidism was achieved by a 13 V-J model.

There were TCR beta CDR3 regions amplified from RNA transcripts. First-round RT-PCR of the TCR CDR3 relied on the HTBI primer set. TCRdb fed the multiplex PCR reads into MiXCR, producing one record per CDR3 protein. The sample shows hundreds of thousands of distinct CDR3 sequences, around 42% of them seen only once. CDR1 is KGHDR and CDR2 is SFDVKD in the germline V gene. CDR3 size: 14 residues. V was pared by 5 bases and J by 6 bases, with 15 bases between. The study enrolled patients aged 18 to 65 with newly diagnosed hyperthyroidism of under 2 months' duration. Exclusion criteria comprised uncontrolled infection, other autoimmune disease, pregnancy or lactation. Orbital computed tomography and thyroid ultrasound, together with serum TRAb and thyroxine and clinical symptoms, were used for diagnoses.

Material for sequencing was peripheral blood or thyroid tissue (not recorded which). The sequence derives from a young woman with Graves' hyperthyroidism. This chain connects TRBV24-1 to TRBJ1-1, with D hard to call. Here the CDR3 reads CATSGGESIAEAFL. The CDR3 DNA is TGTGCCACCAGTGGAGGAGAGAGCATCGCTGAAGCTTTCCTT.